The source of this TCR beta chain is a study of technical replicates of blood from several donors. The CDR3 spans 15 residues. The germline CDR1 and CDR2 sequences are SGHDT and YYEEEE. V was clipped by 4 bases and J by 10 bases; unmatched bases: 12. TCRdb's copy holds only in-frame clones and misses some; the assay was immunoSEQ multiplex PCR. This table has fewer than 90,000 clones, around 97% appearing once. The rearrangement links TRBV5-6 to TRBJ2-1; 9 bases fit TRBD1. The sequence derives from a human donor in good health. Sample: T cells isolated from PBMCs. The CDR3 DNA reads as TGTGCCAGCAGCCTCGGACAGGGGAATAGGCAGGAGCAGTTCTTC. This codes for CASSLGQGNRQEQFF. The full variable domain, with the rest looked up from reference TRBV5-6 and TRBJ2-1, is DAGVTQSPTHLIKTRGQQVTLRCSPKSGHDTVSWYQQALGQGPQFIFQYYEEEERQRGNFPDRFSGHQFPNYSSELNVNALLLGDSALYLCASSLGQGNRQEQFFGPGTRLTVL.